This TCR beta chain was sequenced for a study of T cells after yellow fever vaccination (dated by TCRdb to about 2019). About the investigation overall: The SMART-Seq v4 Ultra Low Input RNA kit was used to prepare libraries from fractions with low cell numbers. To track T-cell clones before and after primary and booster YFV17D yellow fever vaccination, bulk TCR alpha and beta repertoires were sequenced longitudinally. Two healthy male donors made up the cohort, one aged 18 to 29 years and the other aged 30 to 40 years. Blood samples were taken at several timepoints before and after primary and secondary immunization, and bulk PBMC replicates and cell subsets were isolated.

Per the publication, the treatment or condition label means: live attenuated yellow fever vaccine strain. At each blood-draw timepoint, two biological replicates of bulk PBMCs were collected. PBMCs were isolated from peripheral blood using a standard Ficoll-Paque protocol. TriZol was used to extract RNA from bulk PBMCs, CD4 and CD8 fractions, and dextramer-positive and dextramer-negative fractions. Sequencing took place on an Illumina NovaSeq 6000. Synthesis of TCR cDNA relied on 5'RACE template switching, a step that introduced a universal primer site along with unique molecular identifiers. cDNA synthesis was primed from both the TCR alpha and TCR beta constant segments. Two PCR steps were used to amplify libraries, with sample barcodes and sequencing adapters being added in the second step. Sequencing of the libraries was done on either Illumina HiSeq 2500 (2x100 bp) or NovaSeq (2x150 bp). Per the authors' processing: MIGEC was used to demultiplex reads and collapse the reads into UMI consensus sequences, and MiXCR was used for V(D)J alignment. Using edgeR on replicate PBMC samples, clonotypes were called vaccine-responding if FDR was below 0.01 and the log2 fold change was above 5 up to day 15. Bulk clonotypes were assigned CD4 or CD8 identity according to which sequenced CD4 or CD8 repertoire held them at higher abundance. In-frame beta chains were kept once TCRdb had trimmed the public reads at Q25 with fastp and called clones with MiXCR. Every CDR3 protein is listed once, alongside the most common genes and DNA of its rows. The V and J calls reflect TCRdb's pipeline rather than the authors' work. This sample has a few hundred thousand distinct CDR3 sequences in its table, and about 4% of those were observed once. The ten largest clones take up about 22% of the sample.

From the cysteine through the phenylalanine, the CDR3 covers 14 amino acids. Only CDR3 DNA is held: 42 bases, read in frame from base 1. Via the germline V gene (reference sequence), CDR1 is SGHNT and CDR2 YYREEE. V and J lose 1 base and 4 bases, and a span of 10 bases separates them. Summary of the overall study and its limitations: A small fraction of clonotypes appeared in both the CD4 and CD8 compartments, likely as a result of convergent recombination. Because only a couple of donors were included in the study, the extent to which the findings can be generalized is limited. After the booster, most clones that had expanded after primary vaccination were detected again (around 97% of CD4 and about 88% of CD8), suggesting broad maintenance of memory. Compared with the primary T-cell response, the secondary T-cell response was faster but weaker, reaching its peak on day 5 rather than on day 15. FACS-sorted repertoires could contain abundant contaminating clonotypes from the bulk population, so computational filtering was required.

A note on this clonotype: The antigen this receptor binds is unknown. No much larger clonotype is one base removed from it; base qualities were not supplied.

Sequences were derived from PBMCs, sampled 5 days after the yellow fever booster vaccination. This TCR was sampled from a young man who received the YFV17D yellow fever vaccine. This chain is built from TRBV5-4 and TRBJ2-3, and possibly TRBD2, on 5 matching bases. The CDR3 corresponds to CASSLTSLSDTQYF. The DNA sequence follows: TGTGCCAGCAGCTTGACTAGTCTTTCAGATACGCAGTATTTT.